This T cell receptor (beta chain) was observed in a study of blood T cell repertoires in COVID-19 (dated by TCRdb to the early 2020s). At the level of the whole study: Recovered participants in ImmuneRACE Cohort 3 were defined as having two consecutive negative NP/OP PCR tests, clearance from a healthcare professional, or resolution of symptoms. The material from the prospective study consisted of cDNA or gDNA derived from T cells, B-cell-depleted T cells, or PBMCs. Samples covering the acute and convalescent phases of COVID-19 were provided by collaborators in the United States, Italy and Spain. Samples were obtained from the ongoing ImmuneRACE study (first 160 participants) and from 1,000 to 1,500 subjects provided by 6 global collaborators. Where HLA class I and class II types were available, the types were taken from metadata supplied by the sample provider, not from assay-based typing. The dataset comprised deeply sampled blood TCRbeta repertoires from subjects exposed to, actively infected with, or recovered from COVID-19. Sample metadata almost always included a de-identified subject ID, COVID-19 status, age in years and sex. The repertoires were released in a freely available public database meant as a resource for research on the immune response to SARS-CoV-2. General study outcomes and caveats: How much clinical and demographic metadata was included differed by source and by participant, and the metadata was provided uncurated.

Concerning this clone itself: The antigen it binds to is not known. Base qualities are not provided; no much larger clone lies one nucleotide away.

In the prospective study, participants were about 18 to 100 years old, resided in 25 or so geographic areas of the United States, and were enrolled through a virtual design. In the prospective study, participants were assigned to cohorts based on the clinical history participants reported in a screening survey and a study questionnaire. In the prospective study, whole blood, serum and a nasopharyngeal or oropharyngeal swab were collected from each participant by mobile phlebotomists. Prospective study participants could optionally give additional blood draws and questionnaires over a roughly 2-month period. Prospective study blood samples were shipped either frozen or at room temperature before DNA extraction. Its CDR3 holds 15 amino acids, cysteine through phenylalanine. CDR3 DNA is the only sequence kept; it has 45 bases, read in frame from the first base. The germline V gene specifies WSHSY as CDR1 and SAAADI as CDR2. Relative to germline, V is missing 6 bases and J is missing 8 bases, with 10 bases of the junction outside any gene match.

TCRbeta CDR3 regions were amplified from genomic DNA using the immunoSEQ Assay, a bias-controlled multiplex PCR. The source study handled its data this way. The number of nucleated cells in each sample was estimated from the amplification of reference gene primers within the assay. Sequence reads were collapsed and filtered to measure the absolute abundance of every unique TCRbeta CDR3 rearrangement. Productive Simpson clonality was computed per sample as the square root of Simpson's diversity index over productive rearrangements. The clones in this table, taken by TCRdb from immuneACCESS, are in-frame only. Not every clone is retained; where verified, under half of the shortfall comes from an unresolved V gene, and the cause of the rest is unknown. The D gene and trimming were derived from the DNA, and the V and J assignments and clone size from that table. In this sample the table shows 200,000 to 250,000 clones, about 86% of which occur a single time. 3% to 3.5% of the sample lies in the top ten.

The sequence is built from TRBV10-2 and TRBJ1-6; TRBD1 lines up with 7 middle nucleotides. Sequencing was performed on PBMCs or T cells enriched from blood (not recorded which). The clonotype originates from a woman between 50 and 59 years old in a cohort exposed to, infected with or recovered from COVID-19 (not recorded which). The nucleotide sequence is given as TGCGCCAGCAGGAGGTGGGGACAGCCAGATTCACCCCTCCACTTT. This is translated as CASRRWGQPDSPLHF.